This is a list of T cell receptor beta chains from one sample in a study of blood T cell repertoires in COVID-19. Sequencing was performed with immunoSEQ multiplex PCR; in TCRdb, only in-frame clones are kept and a portion is missing. The data show around 300,000 clones, around 82% seen once. Sequencing was done on a sample of peripheral blood. The source of these receptors is a woman in her 50s who had recovered from COVID-19. CDR3s include the opening cysteine and the closing phenylalanine or tryptophan. A D gene is named only where the DNA matches it firmly. Clone size is not always given. Where it is, it says once, few, many or a class for expanded clones.

clone size | J gene | V gene | D gene | CDR3 protein | CDR3 DNA
many | TRBJ2-3 | TRBV9 | TRBD1 | CASSVEGQGGNTQYF | TGTGCCAGCAGCGTAGAGGGACAGGGAGGCAATACGCAGTATTTT
- | TRBJ2-5 | TRBV24-1 | - | CATSRSGKAQETQYF | TGTGCCACCAGTCGGTCAGGAAAGGCCCAAGAGACCCAGTACTTC
- | TRBJ1-6 | TRBV18 | - | CASSPNLSNSPLHF | TGTGCCAGCTCACCAAACCTATCCAATTCACCCCTCCACTTT
- | TRBJ2-5 | TRBV6-6 | TRBD2 | CASSYSIREGLETQYF | TGTGCCAGCAGTTACTCGATTCGGGAGGGCCTGGAGACCCAGTACTTC
- | TRBJ2-3 | TRBV7-2 | TRBD2 | CASSLYGSSGDTQYF | TGTGCCAGCAGCTTATATGGATCTAGCGGGGATACGCAGTATTTT
- | TRBJ1-1 | TRBV6-5 | - | CASSYGGANTEAFF | TGTGCCAGCAGTTACGGGGGGGCGAACACTGAAGCTTTCTTT
- | TRBJ1-2 | TRBV6-5 | TRBD1 | CASTQGVGSYGYTF | TGTGCCAGCACCCAGGGGGTGGGGAGCTATGGCTACACCTTC
- | TRBJ2-1 | TRBV4-1 | - | CASSHGDRSSNEQFF | TGCGCCAGCAGCCATGGAGACAGGTCCTCTAATGAGCAGTTCTTC
- | TRBJ2-1 | TRBV5-1 | - | CASSLERGYNEQFF | TGCGCCAGCAGCTTGGAAAGGGGGTACAATGAGCAGTTCTTC
- | TRBJ2-6 | TRBV6-5 | - | CALKSRTSGANVLTF | TGTGCCCTCAAGAGCCGAACCTCTGGGGCCAACGTCCTGACTTTC
- | TRBJ1-1 | TRBV11-2 | - | CASSPTGGGNTEAFF | TGTGCCAGCAGCCCTACTGGGGGCGGGAACACTGAAGCTTTCTTT
- | TRBJ1-2 | TRBV28 | - | CASRRTGTLGGYTF | TGTGCCAGCAGGCGCACAGGGACCCTAGGTGGCTACACCTTC
once | TRBJ1-2 | TRBV28 | TRBD1 | CAWQDRAYGYTF | TGTGCCTGGCAAGACAGGGCGTATGGCTACACCTTC
- | TRBJ2-7 | TRBV4-2 | TRBD1 | CASSQDLGTGVDEQYF | TGTGCCAGCAGCCAAGATCTGGGGACAGGGGTGGACGAGCAGTACTTC
- | TRBJ1-6 | TRBV7-9 | - | CASSKQVNYNSPLHF | TGTGCCAGCAGTAAACAGGTTAACTATAATTCACCCCTCCACTTT
- | TRBJ2-7 | TRBV27 | - | CASSSRPAGGYEQYF | TGTGCCAGCAGTTCTCGTCCAGCAGGAGGGTACGAGCAGTACTTC